These T cell receptor beta chains were read from a single sample in a study of cytomegalovirus exposure and HLA in healthy donors. Produced via immunoSEQ multiplex PCR; TCRdb's table is partial and in-frame only. Here the sample table reports around 100,000 clones. Sequences were obtained from PBMCs. All receptors come from a man aged 35-49 years in good health and CMV-seropositive. Each CDR3 is given with its conserved first and last residue.

v_gene: TRBV7-9
j_gene: TRBJ2-6
CDR3aa: CASSFKDRGPSSGANVLTF

v_gene: TRBV25-1
j_gene: TRBJ1-1
CDR3aa: CASSEGHRAAFF

v_gene: TRBV28
j_gene: TRBJ2-1
CDR3aa: CASSSLGTDNEQFF

v_gene: TRBV5-6
j_gene: TRBJ2-7
CDR3aa: CASSLFGSYHEQYF

v_gene: TRBV19
j_gene: TRBJ2-7
CDR3aa: CASSAPTGGSYEQYF

v_gene: TRBV6-1
j_gene: TRBJ1-2
CDR3aa: CASSLGRGNYGYTF

v_gene: TRBV15
j_gene: TRBJ2-1
CDR3aa: CATSLIVATYNEQFF

v_gene: TRBV6-5
j_gene: TRBJ2-1
CDR3aa: CASSYDRGSNSGKFF

v_gene: TRBV25-1
j_gene: TRBJ1-1
CDR3aa: CASNFAGMNTEAFF

v_gene: TRBV2
j_gene: TRBJ1-5
CDR3aa: CASRQQGSSYQPQHF

v_gene: TRBV5-1
j_gene: TRBJ2-7
CDR3aa: CASSSQLAGTYEQYF

v_gene: TRBV14
j_gene: TRBJ2-5
CDR3aa: CASSPSGIRQTQYF

v_gene: TRBV28
j_gene: TRBJ2-2
CDR3aa: CASRIGQTNTGELFF

v_gene: TRBV9
j_gene: TRBJ2-7
CDR3aa: CASSSRSYEQYF

v_gene: TRBV10-1
j_gene: TRBJ2-3
CDR3aa: CASNRVRGDTQYF

v_gene: TRBV29-1
j_gene: TRBJ2-1
CDR3aa: CSVGLAGGREQFF

v_gene: TRBV29-1
j_gene: TRBJ1-5
CDR3aa: CSVSGGRGRNQPQHF

v_gene: TRBV18
j_gene: TRBJ1-1
CDR3aa: CASSPDMKLAFF

v_gene: TRBV9
j_gene: TRBJ1-2
CDR3aa: CASSVAWDSLNYGYTF

v_gene: TRBV5-6
j_gene: TRBJ2-7
CDR3aa: CASGEGGGSSYEQYF

v_gene: TRBV19
j_gene: TRBJ1-2
CDR3aa: CASSPRQGDSYGYTF

v_gene: TRBV27
j_gene: TRBJ2-7
CDR3aa: CASSVGRVAYEQYF

v_gene: TRBV30
j_gene: TRBJ2-2
CDR3aa: CAWNGGGTGELFF

v_gene: TRBV5-1
j_gene: TRBJ2-7
CDR3aa: CASRVGTGDMVQYF

v_gene: TRBV4-1
j_gene: TRBJ2-7
CDR3aa: CASSLPGTGPYEQYF

v_gene: TRBV30
j_gene: TRBJ2-7
CDR3aa: CAWTTLLAGGSEQYF

v_gene: TRBV28
j_gene: TRBJ2-7
CDR3aa: CASTPPRGPQYF

v_gene: TRBV12-5
j_gene: TRBJ1-1
CDR3aa: CASGLTENTEAFF

v_gene: TRBV10-3
j_gene: TRBJ2-4
CDR3aa: CAISDDIPGQQYF